A selection of T cell receptor beta chains follows, all from one sample in a study of T cell repertoires in ileal Crohn's disease. Profiled with immunoSEQ multiplex PCR; TCRdb holds only in-frame clones, not every one. The sample shows 9,500 to 12,000 clones, under 80% of them seen only once. Source material: ileal tissue. These receptors originate from an adult with Crohn's disease. CDR3s include the opening cysteine and the closing phenylalanine or tryptophan. Fields, in order: clone size, V gene, D gene, J gene, CDR3 protein, CDR3 DNA. A D gene is named only where the DNA matches it firmly. Size is stated for part of the rows, as once, few or many counts, or as a class when the clone is expanded.

>few|TRBV4-2|TRBD2|TRBJ2-1
CASSLTSGGVYNEQFF
TGTGCCAGCAGCCTGACTAGCGGGGGGGTATACAATGAGCAGTTCTTC
>NA|TRBV28|NA|TRBJ1-2
CASSLLSRYGYTF
TGTGCCAGCAGTTTATTATCCAGATATGGCTACACCTTC
>NA|TRBV30|NA|TRBJ1-5
CAWSLGGNSNQPQHF
TGTGCCTGGAGCCTCGGGGGTAACAGCAATCAGCCCCAGCATTTT
>NA|TRBV6-1|NA|TRBJ1-2
CASSERQGYGYTF
TGTGCCAGCAGTGAGAGGCAGGGCTATGGCTACACCTTC
>NA|TRBV5-1|NA|TRBJ2-2
CASSIGGRNTGELFF
TGCGCCAGCAGCATCGGGGGACGGAACACCGGGGAGCTGTTTTTT
>NA|TRBV5-5|NA|TRBJ1-2
CASSLVRPATNYGYTF
TGTGCCAGCAGCTTGGTCAGGCCCGCAACTAACTATGGCTACACCTTC
>NA|TRBV5-4|TRBD1|TRBJ1-2
CATHRTGEGGYTF
TGTGCCACCCATAGGACAGGGGAGGGTGGCTACACCTTC
>NA|TRBV27|NA|TRBJ2-7
CASYRAGVSGEQYF
TGTGCCAGCTACCGGGCAGGGGTCTCGGGTGAGCAGTACTTC
>NA|TRBV30|TRBD2|TRBJ2-2
CAWSRLAVTGELFF
TGTGCCTGGAGCAGACTAGCAGTCACCGGGGAGCTGTTTTTT
>once|TRBV30|NA|TRBJ1-2
CAWAPAHSGGYTF
TGTGCCTGGGCCCCGGCCCACTCGGGTGGCTACACCTTC